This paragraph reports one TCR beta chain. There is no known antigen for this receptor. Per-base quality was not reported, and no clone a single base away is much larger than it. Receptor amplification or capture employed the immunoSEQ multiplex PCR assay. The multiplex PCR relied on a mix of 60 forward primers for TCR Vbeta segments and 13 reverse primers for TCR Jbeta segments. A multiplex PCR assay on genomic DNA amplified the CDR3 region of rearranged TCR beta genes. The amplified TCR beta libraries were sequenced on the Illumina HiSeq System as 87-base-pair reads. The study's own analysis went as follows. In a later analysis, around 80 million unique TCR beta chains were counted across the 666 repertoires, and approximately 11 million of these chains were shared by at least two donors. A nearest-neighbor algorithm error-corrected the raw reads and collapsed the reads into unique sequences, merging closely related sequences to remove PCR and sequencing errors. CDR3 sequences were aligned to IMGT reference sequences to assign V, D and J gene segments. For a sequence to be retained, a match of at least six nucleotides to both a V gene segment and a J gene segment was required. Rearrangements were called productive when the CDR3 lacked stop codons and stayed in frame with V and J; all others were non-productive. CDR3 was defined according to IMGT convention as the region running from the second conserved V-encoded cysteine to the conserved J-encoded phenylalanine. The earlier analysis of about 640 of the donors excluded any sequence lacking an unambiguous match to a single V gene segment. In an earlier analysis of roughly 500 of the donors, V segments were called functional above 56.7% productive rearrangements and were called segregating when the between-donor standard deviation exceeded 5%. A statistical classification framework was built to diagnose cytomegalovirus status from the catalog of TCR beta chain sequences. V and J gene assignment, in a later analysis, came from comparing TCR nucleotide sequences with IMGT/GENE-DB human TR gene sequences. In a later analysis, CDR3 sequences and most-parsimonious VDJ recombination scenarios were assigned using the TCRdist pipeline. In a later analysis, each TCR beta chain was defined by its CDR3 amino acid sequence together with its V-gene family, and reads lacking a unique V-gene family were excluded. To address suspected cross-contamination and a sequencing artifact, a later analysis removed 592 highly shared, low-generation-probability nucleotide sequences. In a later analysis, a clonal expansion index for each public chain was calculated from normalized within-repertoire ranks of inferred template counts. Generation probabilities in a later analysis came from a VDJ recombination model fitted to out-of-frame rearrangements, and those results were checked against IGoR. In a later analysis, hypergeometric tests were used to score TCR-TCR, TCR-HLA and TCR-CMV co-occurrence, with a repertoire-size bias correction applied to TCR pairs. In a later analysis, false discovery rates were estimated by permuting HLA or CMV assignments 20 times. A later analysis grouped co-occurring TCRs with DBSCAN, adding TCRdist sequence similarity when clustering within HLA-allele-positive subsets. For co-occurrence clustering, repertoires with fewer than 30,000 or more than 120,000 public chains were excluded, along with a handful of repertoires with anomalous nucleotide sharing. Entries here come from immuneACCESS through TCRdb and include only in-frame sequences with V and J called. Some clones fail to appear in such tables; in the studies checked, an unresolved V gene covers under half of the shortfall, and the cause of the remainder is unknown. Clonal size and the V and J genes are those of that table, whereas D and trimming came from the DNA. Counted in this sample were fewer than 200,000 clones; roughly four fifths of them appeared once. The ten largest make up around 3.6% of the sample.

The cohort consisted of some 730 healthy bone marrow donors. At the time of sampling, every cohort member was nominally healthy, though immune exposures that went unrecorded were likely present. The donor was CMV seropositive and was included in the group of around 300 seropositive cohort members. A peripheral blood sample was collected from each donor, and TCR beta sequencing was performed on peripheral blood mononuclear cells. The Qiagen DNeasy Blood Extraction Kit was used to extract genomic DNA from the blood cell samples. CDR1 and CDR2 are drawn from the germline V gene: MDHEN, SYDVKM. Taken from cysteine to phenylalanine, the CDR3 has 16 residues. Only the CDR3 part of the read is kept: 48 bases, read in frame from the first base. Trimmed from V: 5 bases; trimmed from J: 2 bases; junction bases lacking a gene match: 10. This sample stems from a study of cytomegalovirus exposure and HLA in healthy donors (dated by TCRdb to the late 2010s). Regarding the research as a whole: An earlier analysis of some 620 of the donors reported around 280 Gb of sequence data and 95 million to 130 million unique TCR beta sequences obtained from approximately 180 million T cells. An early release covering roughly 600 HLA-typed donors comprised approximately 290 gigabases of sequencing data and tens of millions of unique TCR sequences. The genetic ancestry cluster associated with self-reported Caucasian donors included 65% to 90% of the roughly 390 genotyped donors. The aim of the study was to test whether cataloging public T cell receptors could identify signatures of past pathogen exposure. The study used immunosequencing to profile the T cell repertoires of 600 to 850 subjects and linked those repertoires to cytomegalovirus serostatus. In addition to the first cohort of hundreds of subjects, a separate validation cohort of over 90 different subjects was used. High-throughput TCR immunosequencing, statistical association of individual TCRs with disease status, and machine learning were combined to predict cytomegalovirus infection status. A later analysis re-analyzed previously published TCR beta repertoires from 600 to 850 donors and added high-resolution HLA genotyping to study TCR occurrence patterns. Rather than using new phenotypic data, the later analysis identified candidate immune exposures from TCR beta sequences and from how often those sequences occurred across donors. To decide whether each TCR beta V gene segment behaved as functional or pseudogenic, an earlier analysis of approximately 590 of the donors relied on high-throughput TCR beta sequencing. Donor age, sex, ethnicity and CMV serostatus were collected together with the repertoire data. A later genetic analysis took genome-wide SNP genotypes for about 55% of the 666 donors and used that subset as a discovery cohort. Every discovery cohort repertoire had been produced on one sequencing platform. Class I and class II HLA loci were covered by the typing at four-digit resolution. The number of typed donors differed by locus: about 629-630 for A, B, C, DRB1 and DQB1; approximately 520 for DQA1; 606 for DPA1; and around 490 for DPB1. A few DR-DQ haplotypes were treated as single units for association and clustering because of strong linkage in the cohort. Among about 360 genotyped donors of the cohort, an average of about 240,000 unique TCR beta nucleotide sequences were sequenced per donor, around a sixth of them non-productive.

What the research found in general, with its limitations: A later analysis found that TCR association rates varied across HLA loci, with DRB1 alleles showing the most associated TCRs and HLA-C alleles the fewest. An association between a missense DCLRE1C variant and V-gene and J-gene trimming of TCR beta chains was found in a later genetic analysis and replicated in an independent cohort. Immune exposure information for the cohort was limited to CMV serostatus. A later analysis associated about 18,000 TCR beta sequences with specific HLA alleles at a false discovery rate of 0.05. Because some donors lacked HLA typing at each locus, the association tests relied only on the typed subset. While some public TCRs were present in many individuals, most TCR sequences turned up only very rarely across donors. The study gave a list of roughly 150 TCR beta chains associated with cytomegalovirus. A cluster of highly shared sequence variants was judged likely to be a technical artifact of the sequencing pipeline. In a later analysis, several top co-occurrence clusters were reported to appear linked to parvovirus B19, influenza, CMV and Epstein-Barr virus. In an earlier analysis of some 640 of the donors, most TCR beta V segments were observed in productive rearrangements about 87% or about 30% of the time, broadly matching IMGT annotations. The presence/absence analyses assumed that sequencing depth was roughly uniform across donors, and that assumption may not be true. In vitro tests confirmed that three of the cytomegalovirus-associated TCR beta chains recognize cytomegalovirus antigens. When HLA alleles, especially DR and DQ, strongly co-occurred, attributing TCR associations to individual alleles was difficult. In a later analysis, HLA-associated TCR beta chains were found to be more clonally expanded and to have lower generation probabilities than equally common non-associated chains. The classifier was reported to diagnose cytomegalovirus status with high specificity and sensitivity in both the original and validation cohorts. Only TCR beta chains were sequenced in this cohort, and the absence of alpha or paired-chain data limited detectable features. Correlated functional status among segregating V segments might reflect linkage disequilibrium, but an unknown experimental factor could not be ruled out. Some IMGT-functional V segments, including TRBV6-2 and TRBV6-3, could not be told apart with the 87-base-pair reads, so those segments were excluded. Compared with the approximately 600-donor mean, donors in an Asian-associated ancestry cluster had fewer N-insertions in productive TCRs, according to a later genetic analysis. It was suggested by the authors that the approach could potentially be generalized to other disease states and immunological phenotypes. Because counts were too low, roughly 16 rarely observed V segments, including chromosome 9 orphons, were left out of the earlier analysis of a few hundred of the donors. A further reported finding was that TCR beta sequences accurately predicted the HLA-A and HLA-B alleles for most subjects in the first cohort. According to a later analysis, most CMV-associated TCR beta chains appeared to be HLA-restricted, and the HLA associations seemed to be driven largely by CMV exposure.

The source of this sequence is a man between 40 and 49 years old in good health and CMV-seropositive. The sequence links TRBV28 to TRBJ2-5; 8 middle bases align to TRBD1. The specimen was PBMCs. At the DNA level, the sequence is TGTGCCAGCAGTACTCGACAGGGGACTTTACAAGAGACCCAGTACTTC. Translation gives CASSTRQGTLQETQYF.